Listed below are T cell receptor beta chains from one sample, sequenced in a study of blood T cell repertoires in COVID-19. Repertoires were generated with immunoSEQ multiplex PCR, while TCRdb's copy carries only in-frame clones and drops some. The sample has about 160,000 clones, less than 85% seen once; the top ten hold approximately 6.8%. The specimen was peripheral blood. These receptors originate from a woman aged 40-49 years with COVID-19, enrolled during active disease. The CDR3 runs from the conserved cysteine through the conserved F or W. A D gene is named only where the DNA matches it firmly. Only some rows state a clone size, as once, few, many or a class for expanded clones.

clone_size	d_call	v_call	j_call	cdr3_nt	cdr3_aa
-	TRBD1	TRBV7-6	TRBJ1-2	TGTGCCAGCAGCTTAGAAGTCGGGACAGAGAGTGGCTACACCTTC	CASSLEVGTESGYTF
-	-	TRBV7-8	TRBJ2-5	TGTGCCAGCAGCATAGGTACAGGTCAAGAGACCCAGTACTTC	CASSIGTGQETQYF
-	-	TRBV14	TRBJ2-2	TGTGCCAGCAGCCTAAACGCAGGGTCGAACACCGGGGAGCTGTTTTTT	CASSLNAGSNTGELFF
-	-	TRBV28	TRBJ2-1	TGTGCCAGCAGTTTGGAGTTGCGGGGCGATGAGCAGTTCTTC	CASSLELRGDEQFF
once	TRBD2	TRBV6-2/TRBV6-3	TRBJ2-5	TGTGCCAGCAGCCGACTGCGGGAGTCTTCGTGGGAGACCCAGTACTTC	CASSRLRESSWETQYF
-	-	TRBV9	TRBJ2-7	TGTGCCAGCAGCCCAGGGAGGCAGGGGGGTTCCGAGCAGTACTTC	CASSPGRQGGSEQYF
-	-	TRBV18	TRBJ2-7	TGTGCCAGCTCACCACCGACGGGAGTTGGCGAGCAGTACTTC	CASSPPTGVGEQYF
-	TRBD1	TRBV6-1	TRBJ1-1	TGTGCCAGCAGTGAAATGGGCAGGGGGCGAAGGACTGAAGCTTTCTTT	CASSEMGRGRRTEAFF
-	-	TRBV28	TRBJ2-7	TGTGCCAGCAGTTTATTCCCACAGTCATCCTACGAGCAGTACTTC	CASSLFPQSSYEQYF
few	-	TRBV7-3	TRBJ2-3	TGTGCCAGCAGCTTGGCCAGCACAGATACGCAGTATTTT	CASSLASTDTQYF
-	TRBD1	TRBV6-5	TRBJ2-7	TGTGCCAGCAGTTACGGCCTTCAGGGGGAAGAAGAGCAGTACTTC	CASSYGLQGEEEQYF
-	TRBD2	TRBV5-1	TRBJ2-5	TGCGCCAGCGGAAAGGGAGGGGAAGGGGAGACCCAGTACTTC	CASGKGGEGETQYF
-	-	TRBV12-3/TRBV12-4	TRBJ2-5	TGTGCCAGCAGTTCTACCCGGGCCCAGTACTTC	CASSSTRAQYF
-	TRBD1	TRBV28	TRBJ1-6	TGTGCCAGCAGTTTGATAGGGGGCTTATCGAATTCACCCCTCCACTTT	CASSLIGGLSNSPLHF
-	-	TRBV10-2	TRBJ2-3	TGCGCCAGCGGACAAAACTCGGCAGATACGCAGTATTTT	CASGQNSADTQYF
-	TRBD1	TRBV19	TRBJ2-3	TGTGCCAGTAGTGGCACAGGGGTGGCAGATACGCAGTATTTT	CASSGTGVADTQYF
-	-	TRBV7-2	TRBJ2-1	TGTGCCAGCAGCTCACCCTTCAGGGCTCCCTACAATGAGCAGTTCTTC	CASSSPFRAPYNEQFF
once	-	TRBV4-2	TRBJ1-6	TGTGCCAGCAGCCAAGACTTCGGCGGTTATAATTCACCCCTCCACTTT	CASSQDFGGYNSPLHF
-	-	TRBV9	TRBJ2-5	TGTGCCAGCAGCTTTCCGGACAGCCAAGAGACCCAGTACTTC	CASSFPDSQETQYF
-	TRBD1	TRBV7-9	TRBJ1-6	TGTGCCAGCAGCGGGGGGACAGATAATTCACCCCTCCACTTT	CASSGGTDNSPLHF
-	-	TRBV29-1	TRBJ1-4	TGCAGCGTTTTCCGGGGGGCAAATGAAAAACTGTTTTTT	CSVFRGANEKLFF
-	-	TRBV7-6	TRBJ2-5	TGTGCCAGCAGCCCCGCGGCTACGGTCCAAGAGACCCAGTACTTC	CASSPAATVQETQYF
-	-	TRBV4-1	TRBJ1-3	TGCGCCAGCAGCCAAGATGTCGGTGTGTCTGGAAACACCATATATTTT	CASSQDVGVSGNTIYF
-	-	TRBV14	TRBJ2-7	TGTGCCAGCAGCCAAGTCGACTTCTACGAGCAGTACTTC	CASSQVDFYEQYF
-	TRBD2	TRBV30	TRBJ2-2	TGTGCCTGGGGAAGACTCGGGACTAGCTTAGGGGAGCTGTTTTTT	CAWGRLGTSLGELFF
-	-	TRBV19	TRBJ2-1	TGTGCCAGTAGTATGAGGGGACATTACAATGAGCAGTTCTTC	CASSMRGHYNEQFF
-	-	TRBV3-1/TRBV3-2	TRBJ2-1	TGTGCCAGCAGCCAACGTTTGCGGGAGCAGTTCTTC	CASSQRLREQFF
-	-	TRBV12-3/TRBV12-4	TRBJ1-1	TGTGCCAGCAGTTTTAGGGGAAACACTGAAGCTTTCTTT	CASSFRGNTEAFF
few	TRBD1	TRBV19	TRBJ1-5	TGTGCCAGTAGTACTATCAACAGGGGTAGCAATCAGCCCCAGCATTTT	CASSTINRGSNQPQHF
once	-	TRBV12-2	TRBJ2-1	TGTGCAAGTCGCTTAGTTGGCAGGGACTACAATGAGCAGTTCTTC	CASRLVGRDYNEQFF